This T cell receptor beta chain stems from a study of CD8 T cells in Susac syndrome. RNA in amounts of roughly 0.5 to 1 ug was reverse transcribed with random hexamers. Amplification of the TCR beta CDR3 was carried out by immunoSEQ multiplex PCR, which spanned a total of 54 Vbeta and 13 Jbeta segments. Using its own MiXCR run on the immunoSEQ multiplex PCR reads, TCRdb lists one record per CDR3 protein. This sample has about 300,000 distinct CDR3 sequences, with approximately 85% found just once. V dropped 3 bases and J dropped 0 bases, with 12 bases sitting between them. The CDR3 loop spans 16 amino acids. Germline V gene lookup returns CDR1 LNHNV and CDR2 YYDKDF (reference sequence). The multiple sclerosis control group was made up of treatment-naive patients with stable or active relapsing-remitting disease. Negative isolation yielded CD4+ and CD8+ T cells, and FACS enriched TEMRA cells.

The gene calls are TRBV15 and TRBJ1-3; D is undetermined. The sequencing input was CD8+ T cells from PBMCs. This TCR was recovered from a human donor with multiple sclerosis. CDR3 coding DNA: TGTGCCACCAGCAGGTCCGCGGTCGGCTCTGGAAACACCATATATTTT. Protein: CATSRSAVGSGNTIYF. Filled out from reference TRBV15 and TRBJ1-3, the complete variable domain reads DAMVIQNPRYQVTQFGKPVTLSCSQTLNHNVMYWYQQKSSQAPKLLFHYYDKDFNNEADTPDNFQSRRPNTSFCFLDIRSPGLGDTAMYLCATSRSAVGSGNTIYFGEGSWLTVV.